Given below is one TCR beta chain in context. The same CDR3 also results from other DNA sequences found in this sample. Methods used by the authors: Scientists estimated how many nucleated cells there were by amplifying reference gene primers. Clones were sequenced by immunoSEQ multiplex PCR, and TCRdb holds only the in-frame ones, with some missing. That table gives V, J and clone size, and the DNA gave D and trimming. In the table there are around 460,000 clones, 70% to 90% of which are singletons. Enrolled during active infection, Seattle patients were then followed longitudinally. The data belong to a study of blood T cell repertoires in COVID-19. For the study at large: Specimens from acute and convalescent COVID-19 originated in the United States, Italy and Spain.

The trim removed 3 bases at V and 5 bases at J, leaving 3 bases unmatched. The CDR3 loop spans 13 amino acids. Germline V gene data show CDR1 as SEHNR and CDR2 as FQNEAQ (reference sequence). The chain employs TRBV7-9 and TRBJ2-5; TRBD2 matches 7 bases. Sequencing used peripheral blood. This clonotype was sampled from a man in his late teens or twenties with COVID-19, enrolled during active disease. CDR3 region: CASSLAGVETQYF. CDR3 DNA: TGTGCCAGCAGCTTGGCGGGAGTGGAGACCCAGTACTTC.